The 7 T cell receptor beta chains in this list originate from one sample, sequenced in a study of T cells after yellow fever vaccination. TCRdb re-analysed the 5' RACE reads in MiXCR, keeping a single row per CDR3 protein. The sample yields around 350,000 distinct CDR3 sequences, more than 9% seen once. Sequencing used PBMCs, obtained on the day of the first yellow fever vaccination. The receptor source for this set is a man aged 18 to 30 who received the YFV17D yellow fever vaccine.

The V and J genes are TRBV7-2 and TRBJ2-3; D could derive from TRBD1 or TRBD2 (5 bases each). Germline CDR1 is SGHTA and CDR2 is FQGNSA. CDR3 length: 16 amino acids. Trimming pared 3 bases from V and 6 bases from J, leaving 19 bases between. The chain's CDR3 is CASSLAGGTPLDTQYF. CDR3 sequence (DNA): TGTGCCAGCAGCTTGGCCGGTGGGACCCCCCTCGATACGCAGTATTTT.

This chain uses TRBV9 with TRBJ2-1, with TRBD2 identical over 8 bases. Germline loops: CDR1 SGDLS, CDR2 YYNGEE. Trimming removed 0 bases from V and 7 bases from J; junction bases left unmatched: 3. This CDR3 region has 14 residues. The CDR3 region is CASSVGRGVNEQFF. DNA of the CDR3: TGTGCCAGCAGCGTAGGGCGGGGGGTAAATGAGCAGTTCTTC.

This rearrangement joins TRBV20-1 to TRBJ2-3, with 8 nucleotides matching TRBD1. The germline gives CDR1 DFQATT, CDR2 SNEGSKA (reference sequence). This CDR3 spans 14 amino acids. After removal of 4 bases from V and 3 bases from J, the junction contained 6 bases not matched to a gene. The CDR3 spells CSAIAQGVTDTQYF. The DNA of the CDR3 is TGCAGTGCTATTGCACAGGGGGTAACAGATACGCAGTATTTT.

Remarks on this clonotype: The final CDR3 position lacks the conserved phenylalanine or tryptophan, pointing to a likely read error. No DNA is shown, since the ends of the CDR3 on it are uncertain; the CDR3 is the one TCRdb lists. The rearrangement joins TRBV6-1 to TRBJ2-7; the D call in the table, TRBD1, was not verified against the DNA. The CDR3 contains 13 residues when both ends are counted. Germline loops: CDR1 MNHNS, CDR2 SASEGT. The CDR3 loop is CASSDTPSGHPLY.

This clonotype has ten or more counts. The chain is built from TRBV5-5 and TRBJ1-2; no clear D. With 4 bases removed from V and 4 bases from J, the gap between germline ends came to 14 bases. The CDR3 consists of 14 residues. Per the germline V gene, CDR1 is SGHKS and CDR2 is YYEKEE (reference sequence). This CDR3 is CASSPGGTFYGYTF. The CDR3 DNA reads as TGTGCCAGCAGCCCCGGAGGTACTTTCTATGGCTACACCTTC.

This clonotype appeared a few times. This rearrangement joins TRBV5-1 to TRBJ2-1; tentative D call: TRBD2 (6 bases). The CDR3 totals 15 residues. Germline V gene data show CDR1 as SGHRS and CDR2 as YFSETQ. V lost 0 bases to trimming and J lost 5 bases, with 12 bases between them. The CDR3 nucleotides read TGCGCCAGCAGCTTGGCCCCGGGACTGAACAATGAGCAGTTCTTC. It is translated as CASSLAPGLNNEQFF.

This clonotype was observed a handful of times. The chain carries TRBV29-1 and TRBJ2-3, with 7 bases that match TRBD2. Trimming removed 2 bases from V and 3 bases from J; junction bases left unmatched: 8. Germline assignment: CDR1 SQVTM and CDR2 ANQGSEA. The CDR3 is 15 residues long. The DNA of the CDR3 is TGCAGCGTTGAACAGCACCGGGGGGAGACAGATACGCAGTATTTT. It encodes CSVEQHRGETDTQYF.